These 18 T cell receptor beta chains were all obtained from the same sample, sequenced in a study of blood T cell repertoires in COVID-19. Clones were read by immunoSEQ multiplex PCR, and TCRdb kept only the in-frame ones, dropping some. The sample yields 250,000 or so clones, roughly 86% seen once. Input material: PBMCs or T cells enriched from blood (not recorded which). Receptors originate from a young woman who had recovered from COVID-19.

The CDR3 DNA is TGCGCCAGCAGCAACGGTTGGGCAGGGGCCTACGAGCAGTACTTC. Amino acids: CASSNGWAGAYEQYF. J is TRBJ2-7 and V is TRBV5-1; D may be TRBD1 (6 bases). CDR3 size: 15 residues. Looked up from germline, CDR1 is SGHRS and CDR2 is YFSETQ. The V end lost 4 bases, the J end lost 2 bases, and 16 bases lay between the germline ends.

V and J are TRBV11-2 and TRBJ1-1; tentative D call: TRBD1 (5 bases). Trimming stripped 2 bases from V and 1 base from J, with 11 bases between. CDR1 and CDR2 (germline): SGHAT, FQNNGV. This CDR3 has 15 residues. This CDR3 is CASSLLGGGNTEAFF. The CDR3 DNA follows: TGTGCCAGCAGCTTATTGGGGGGAGGGAACACTGAAGCTTTCTTT.

V is TRBV5-5 and J is TRBJ1-5; 8 nucleotides align to TRBD1. Germline trimming cut 4 bases from V and 1 base from J; bases unmatched to any gene: 7. This CDR3 has 16 residues. CDR1 and CDR2 from the germline V gene are SGHKS and YYEKEE (reference sequence). CDR3 nucleotide sequence: TGTGCCAGCAGCCCTAGCGGACAGGGAAGCAATCAGCCCCAGCATTTT. This encodes CASSPSGQGSNQPQHF. The whole variable domain, remainder taken from reference TRBV5-5 and TRBJ1-5, is DAGVTQSPTHLIKTRGQQVTLRCSPISGHKSVSWYQQVLGQGPQFIFQYYEKEERGRGNFPDRFSARQFPNYSSELNVNALLLGDSALYLCASSPSGQGSNQPQHFGDGTRLSIL.

V gene TRBV3-1 (or the pseudogene TRBV3-2) combines with J gene TRBJ2-7; 8 nucleotides line up with TRBD1. The CDR3 length is 15 residues. The V gene's germline CDR1 is LGHDT and CDR2 YNNKEL (reference sequence). With V trimmed by 3 bases and J by 6 bases, 10 bases remained unmatched. CDR3 residues: CASSQAGIQGGEQYF. The CDR3 DNA reads TGTGCCAGCAGCCAGGCCGGGATACAGGGGGGCGAGCAGTACTTC.

The rearrangement links TRBV9 to TRBJ1-2; 9 bases are shared with TRBD1. Trimming cost V 1 base and J 6 bases; bases outside gene matches: 7. The germline gives CDR1 SGDLS, CDR2 YYNGEE. The CDR3 has 15 amino acids. The CDR3 sequence: CASSVLTGTGNGYTF. CDR3 nucleotides: TGTGCCAGCAGCGTACTCACCGGGACAGGGAATGGCTACACCTTC. Full variable domain (missing parts from reference TRBV9 and TRBJ1-2): DSGVTQTPKHLITATGQRVTLRCSPRSGDLSVYWYQQSLDQGLQFLIQYYNGEERAKGNILERFSAQQFPDLHSELNLSSLELGDSALYFCASSVLTGTGNGYTFGSGTRLTVV.

The chain carries TRBV6-4 and TRBJ2-1; 9 positions match TRBD2. Germline V gene lookup returns CDR1 MRHNA and CDR2 SNTAGT. The ends lost 4 bases at V and 5 bases at J; junction bases unmatched: 9. This CDR3 region has 16 residues. The CDR3 sequence: CASSVQPSGTHNEQFF. For the CDR3, the DNA is TGTGCCAGCAGTGTCCAGCCTAGCGGGACCCACAATGAGCAGTTCTTC.

This clone was counted only a few times. The chain is built from TRBV28 and TRBJ1-4; 9 bases fit TRBD1. V was pared by 3 bases and J by 7 bases, with 6 bases of the junction left unmatched. The CDR3 covers 15 residues. Germline V CDR1 and CDR2: MDHEN, SYDVKM. Here the CDR3 DNA reads TGTGCCAGCAGTTTTTCCGACAGGGGGATTGAAAAACTGTTTTTT. As protein: CASSFSDRGIEKLFF.

The V call is TRBV11-2, the J call TRBJ1-1, with D perhaps TRBD1 (5 bases). There are 14 residues in the CDR3. The V and J ends lost 4 bases and 1 base respectively, with 10 bases between them. Germline V lookup: CDR1 SGHAT, CDR2 FQNNGV. The CDR3 bases are TGTGCCAGCAGCTACAGCGGGGGGAACACTGAAGCTTTCTTT. Translation: CASSYSGGNTEAFF.

The chain recombines TRBV5-5 with TRBJ1-3; 8 bases align to TRBD1. This CDR3 contains 15 residues. The germline gives CDR1 SGHKS, CDR2 YYEKEE (reference sequence). Trimming at V came to 4 bases and at J to 0 bases, leaving 3 bases not matched to a gene. The chain's CDR3 is CASSGTGGSGNTIYF. The CDR3 nucleotides are TGTGCCAGCAGCGGCACAGGGGGCTCTGGAAACACCATATATTTT.

This chain joins TRBV10-1 and TRBJ1-1; possible D gene TRBD1, 5 bases. CDR3 size: 20 residues. Germline V CDR1 and CDR2: WNHNN, SYGVQD (reference sequence). Between the trimmed V and J ends, which lost 3 bases and 11 bases, there was a span of 37 bases. The CDR3 DNA reads as TGCGCCAGCAGTGATGCAGAACAGGTAAAGGGGTTCGTTCCGACCTTTCTGGCTTTCTTT. Translating it yields CASSDAEQVKGFVPTFLAFF.

The chain has TRBV4-1 and TRBJ2-1, with D possibly being TRBD1 (5 bases). The CDR3 contains 18 residues. CDR1 MGHRA and CDR2 YSYEKL come from the germline V gene. Trimming removed 0 bases from V and 6 bases from J, with 21 bases in between. This CDR3 is CASSQDDLFRQGGNEQFF. The CDR3 DNA is TGCGCCAGCAGCCAAGACGACTTATTTCGGCAGGGCGGCAATGAGCAGTTCTTC.

A single count supports this clone. This chain links TRBV28 with TRBJ2-1; D unresolved. This CDR3 comprises 16 residues. Deletions cut 1 base from V and 5 bases from J, with 15 bases between. Germline V gene data show CDR1 as MDHEN and CDR2 as SYDVKM. The CDR3 bases are TGTGCCAGCAGTTTATACGACCCCCCGGCGGACAATGAGCAGTTCTTC. This translates into CASSLYDPPADNEQFF.

V is TRBV29-1 and J is TRBJ2-7, with D possibly matching TRBD2 (5 bases). Germline loops: CDR1 SQVTM, CDR2 ANQGSEA. The CDR3 has 11 residues. The ends were cut back, 0 bases at V and 7 bases at J, with 7 bases in the middle. The CDR3: CSVEEGEEQYF. In DNA form, the CDR3 reads TGCAGCGTTGAAGAGGGAGAAGAGCAGTACTTC.

CDR3 region: CASSQADRSTEAFF. The DNA of the CDR3 is TGTGCCAGCAGCCAGGCTGACAGAAGCACTGAAGCTTTCTTT. The V and J genes are TRBV3-1 (or the pseudogene TRBV3-2) and TRBJ1-1; the D gene is possibly TRBD1 (5 bases). V was shortened by 3 bases and J by 4 bases, with 12 bases between the two germline ends. Germline V lookup: CDR1 LGHDT, CDR2 YNNKEL (reference sequence). This CDR3 region has 14 residues.

The chain recombines TRBV14 with TRBJ2-1, with D possibly matching TRBD2 (5 bases). The CDR3 runs to 12 residues. V was cut by 3 bases and J by 12 bases, with 12 bases left in between. Looked up from germline, CDR1 is SGHDN and CDR2 is FVKESK. The CDR3 region is CASSQRFSGQFF. CDR3 DNA: TGTGCCAGCAGCCAGCGCTTCAGCGGGCAGTTCTTC.

The J gene is TRBJ1-4, the V gene TRBV4-3; possibly TRBD1 for D (5 bases). The CDR3 spans 13 residues. V lost 0 bases and J lost 7, with 6 bases in between. The germline gives CDR1 LGHNA, CDR2 YSLEER. The CDR3 coding sequence is TGCGCCAGCAGCCAAGATAGGGGTGAAAAACTGTTTTTT. This translates into CASSQDRGEKLFF.

V usage is TRBV15 and J usage is TRBJ2-1, with 7 bases identical to TRBD2. The CDR3 is made up of 16 amino acids. J was trimmed by 12 bases and V by 0 bases; bases with no gene match: 14. Germline CDR1 reads LNHNV; CDR2 reads YYDKDF (reference sequence). CDR3 residues: CATSRDLGGDSVSQFF. CDR3 DNA: TGTGCCACCAGCAGAGATCTGGGGGGGGATTCGGTGTCGCAGTTCTTC.

V is TRBV7-2 and J is TRBJ2-2; no clear D gene. The CDR3 has 12 amino acids. V was trimmed by 1 base and J by 8 bases, leaving 5 bases between them. Looked up from germline, CDR1 is SGHTA and CDR2 is FQGNSA. The CDR3 protein is CASSLVRGELFF. As DNA, the CDR3 is TGTGCCAGCAGCTTAGTGAGAGGGGAGCTGTTTTTT.